The 10 T cell receptor beta chains below all came from one sample that was sequenced in a study of blood T cells in healthy people across ages. A sample-barcoded 5' primer and a J-beta primer mix were used in a second PCR of roughly 7 to 12 cycles. TCRdb analysed the 5' RACE reads with MiXCR anew, one entry per CDR3 protein. The sample gives around 800,000 distinct CDR3 sequences, about 53% of which show up once; around 41% is in the top ten. Material: blood. The receptors come from a man older than 75 in good health.

This chain joins TRBV20-1 and TRBJ2-7; TRBD1 might be the D (6 bases). Germline CDR1 reads DFQATT; CDR2 reads SNEGSKA (reference sequence). V was clipped by 5 bases and J by 0 bases, with 11 bases between them. The CDR3 sequence is 13 residues long. The CDR3 DNA follows: TGCAGTGCTCGGGACAAGAGCTCCTACGAGCAGTACTTC. This translates into CSARDKSSYEQYF.

This clonotype was picked up one time. The rearrangement uses TRBV5-1 and TRBJ2-1, with D perhaps assigned TRBD1 or TRBD2 (5 bases each). The length of the CDR3 is 16 residues. Germline CDR1 reads SGHRS; CDR2 reads YFSETQ. The V gene lost 0 bases and the J gene lost 1 base, with 11 bases spanning the gap. CDR3 loop: CASSLGGWGSYNEQFF. Here the CDR3 DNA reads TGCGCCAGCAGCTTGGGAGGGTGGGGGTCCTACAATGAGCAGTTCTTC.

The gene calls are TRBV3-1 and TRBJ1-4, with TRBD1 as a possible D gene (5 bases). Germline values: CDR1 LGHDT, CDR2 YNNKEL (reference sequence). V gave up 6 bases and J gave up 1 base, with 12 bases separating them. CDR3 length equals 15 residues. Here the CDR3 DNA reads TGTGCCAGCAGTCCCTTGGGGCTAACTAATGAAAAACTGTTTTTT. Protein: CASSPLGLTNEKLFF.

The gene calls are TRBV2 and TRBJ1-2, with TRBD1 matching over 10 bases. The germline V gene encodes CDR1 SNHLY and CDR2 FYNNEI. The V gene end was trimmed by 6 bases and the J gene end by 3 bases; junction bases not matched to a gene: 4. The CDR3 sequence is 14 residues long. Here the CDR3 reads CASRGQGYDYGYTF. For the CDR3, the DNA is TGTGCCAGCAGGGGACAGGGGTATGACTATGGCTACACCTTC.

The chain recombines TRBV5-1 with TRBJ2-3, with 7 nucleotides matching TRBD2. V shed 0 bases and J 14 bases; nucleotides not matched to a gene: 18. The CDR3 is 16 amino acids. Germline CDR1 SGHRS, CDR2 YFSETQ. CDR3: CASSLAARAGHRYAYF. The CDR3 region has the DNA TGCGCCAGCAGCTTGGCGGCACGAGCGGGGCACAGATACGCGTATTTT.

There are a few counts of this clonotype. V is TRBV6-1 and J is TRBJ2-4; the match to TRBD2 covers 13 bases. V shed 7 bases and J 1 base; nucleotides not matched to a gene: 10. This CDR3 spans 18 amino acids. Germline CDR1 is MNHNS and CDR2 is SASEGT. The CDR3 sequence: CASTPGLAGSGAKNIQYF. The DNA of the CDR3 is TGTGCCAGCACGCCGGGACTAGCGGGATCGGGCGCCAAAAACATTCAGTACTTC.

The chain employs TRBV6-4 and TRBJ2-3, with 11 nucleotides matching TRBD2. With V trimmed by 5 bases and J by 1 base, 2 bases remained unmatched. The V gene's germline CDR1 is MRHNA and CDR2 SNTAGT. This CDR3 is built from 15 residues. CDR3 nucleotide sequence: TGTGCCAGCAGTTCGACTAGCGGGGGCACAGATACGCAGTATTTT. Its protein is CASSSTSGGTDTQYF.

V gene TRBV9 combines with J gene TRBJ2-7; either TRBD1 or TRBD2 may supply D (5 bases each). CDR3 length: 15 residues. Per the germline V gene, CDR1 is SGDLS and CDR2 is YYNGEE. Trimming took 2 bases from V and 4 from J, leaving 16 bases between them. CDR3 in amino acids: CASSVSEGRVYEQYF. CDR3 bases: TGTGCCAGCAGCGTTTCCGAGGGGCGCGTGTACGAGCAGTACTTC.

This clonotype was counted only a few times. This rearrangement joins TRBV5-1 to TRBJ2-4, with D tentatively TRBD2 (5 bases). Trimming pared 3 bases from V and 6 bases from J, leaving 13 bases between. The length of the CDR3 is 14 residues. Germline CDR1 reads SGHRS; CDR2 reads YFSETQ. Written as DNA, the CDR3 is TGCGCCAGCAGCTATCGGGATTCGGGAAACATTCAGTACTTC. It encodes CASSYRDSGNIQYF.

The V and J genes are TRBV20-1 and TRBJ2-5, with D tentatively TRBD2 (6 bases). The V and J ends lost 3 bases and 11 bases respectively, with 16 bases between them. The CDR3 consists of 12 residues. From germline, CDR1 is DFQATT and CDR2 SNEGSKA (reference sequence). Here the CDR3 DNA reads TGCAGTGCTAGCGGGAGTGTGTGGGAGCAGTACTTC. It yields the protein CSASGSVWEQYF.